The rows below give T cell receptor beta chains drawn from one sample of a study of cytomegalovirus exposure and HLA in healthy donors. Measured with immunoSEQ multiplex PCR; TCRdb has only the in-frame clones, and not every one. The sample records some 150,000 clones, around 77% being singletons. The material sequenced was PBMCs. These receptors were taken from a man in his sixties in good health and CMV-seronegative. Both conserved end residues are part of each CDR3. A D gene is named only where the DNA matches it firmly. Some rows have no size entry. The others give once, few or many, or a class for an expanded clone.

clone_size | j_call | d_call | v_call | cdr3_aa | cdr3_nt
NA | TRBJ2-7 | TRBD2 | TRBV28 | CASSRLAGASYEQYF | TGTGCCAGCAGTAGACTAGCGGGGGCCTCCTACGAGCAGTACTTC
NA | TRBJ2-1 | NA | TRBV7-3 | CASSGGNEQFF | TGTGCCAGCAGCGGGGGGAATGAGCAGTTCTTC
NA | TRBJ2-7 | NA | TRBV7-2 | CASIPRVGLPPPEQYF | TGTGCCAGCATACCACGAGTGGGCCTCCCACCCCCCGAGCAGTACTTC
NA | TRBJ2-1 | NA | TRBV7-9 | CASSLDRPSLDEQFF | TGTGCCAGCAGCTTAGATCGCCCTAGCCTGGATGAGCAGTTCTTC
NA | TRBJ2-2 | NA | TRBV10-3 | CATAGGGYTGELFF | TGTGCCACGGCCGGAGGGGGCTATACCGGGGAGCTGTTTTTT
few | TRBJ1-4 | NA | TRBV7-9 | CAIHTGEANEKLFF | TGTGCCATCCATACCGGGGAAGCAAATGAAAAACTGTTTTTT
NA | TRBJ2-2 | NA | TRBV6-1 | CASKRTGELFF | TGTGCCAGCAAGCGCACCGGGGAGCTGTTTTTT
NA | TRBJ1-3 | TRBD1 | TRBV18 | CASSPGRQGNGNTIYF | TGTGCCAGCTCACCAGGAAGACAGGGGAATGGAAACACCATATATTTT
once | TRBJ1-5 | NA | TRBV27 | CASSVRKEWGEGNQPQHF | TGTGCCAGCAGTGTACGGAAGGAGTGGGGGGAGGGCAATCAGCCCCAGCATTTT
NA | TRBJ2-1 | NA | TRBV5-1 | CASSLGRAGNEQFF | TGCGCCAGCAGCTTGGGTAGGGCGGGCAATGAGCAGTTCTTC
NA | TRBJ2-3 | NA | TRBV11-2 | CASSLTGRGNTQYF | TGTGCCAGCAGCCTTACAGGGAGGGGGAATACGCAGTATTTT
NA | TRBJ2-2 | TRBD2 | TRBV9 | CASSVASGANTGELFF | TGTGCCAGCAGCGTAGCCAGCGGGGCGAACACCGGGGAGCTGTTTTTT
NA | TRBJ1-2 | NA | TRBV5-1 | CASSETGQTIYGYTF | TGCGCCAGCAGCGAAACCGGACAGACCATCTATGGCTACACCTTC
NA | TRBJ1-2 | NA | TRBV18 | CASSPPLQDYGYTF | TGTGCCAGCTCACCACCGCTACAGGACTATGGCTACACCTTC
NA | TRBJ2-5 | NA | TRBV21-1 | CASSSLGLAGGETQYF | TGTGCCAGCAGCTCCCTTGGACTAGCGGGAGGAGAGACCCAGTACTTC
NA | TRBJ1-5 | NA | TRBV7-2 | CASSFARGSNQPQHF | TGTGCCAGCAGCTTCGCCAGGGGCTCCAATCAGCCCCAGCATTTT
NA | TRBJ2-7 | TRBD1 | TRBV27 | CASSLGTGIYEQYF | TGTGCCAGCAGTCTAGGGACAGGGATCTACGAGCAGTACTTC
NA | TRBJ2-7 | NA | TRBV9 | CASSASPGSTSEQYF | TGTGCCAGCAGCGCCAGTCCAGGGTCTACGAGCGAGCAGTACTTC
NA | TRBJ1-1 | NA | TRBV30 | CAWSSETPVNTEAFF | TGTGCCTGGAGTAGCGAAACGCCAGTGAACACTGAAGCTTTCTTT
few | TRBJ1-2 | TRBD1 | TRBV7-3 | CASSFGQGWGYTF | TGTGCCAGCAGCTTCGGACAGGGATGGGGCTACACCTTC
NA | TRBJ1-5 | TRBD1 | TRBV7-2 | CASSLQGARHQPQHF | TGTGCCAGCAGCTTACAGGGGGCGCGTCATCAGCCCCAGCATTTT
NA | TRBJ2-1 | NA | TRBV5-4 | CASSPTSYNEQFF | TGTGCCAGCAGCCCGACATCCTACAATGAGCAGTTCTTC
few | TRBJ1-4 | NA | TRBV2 | CASGTSATNEKLFF | TGTGCCAGCGGGACATCTGCAACTAATGAAAAACTGTTTTTT
NA | TRBJ2-5 | TRBD2 | TRBV14 | CASSQGYPRPAGGYDQETQYF | TGTGCCAGCAGCCAAGGCTATCCAAGGCCCGCGGGAGGCTATGACCAAGAGACCCAGTACTTC
NA | TRBJ2-7 | TRBD1 | TRBV7-2 | CASKLGTGALYPQYF | TGTGCCAGCAAGCTGGGGACAGGGGCGCTCTACCCCCAGTACTTC
NA | TRBJ2-1 | TRBD2 | TRBV9 | CASSVAKTWVAGHNEQFF | TGTGCCAGCAGCGTAGCCAAGACTTGGGTAGCGGGCCACAATGAGCAGTTCTTC
few | TRBJ2-7 | TRBD2 | TRBV6-1 | CASSERTSGRRAAFYEQYF | TGTGCCAGCAGTGAGAGGACTAGCGGGAGGCGGGCGGCTTTCTACGAGCAGTACTTC
NA | TRBJ2-3 | NA | TRBV7-3 | CASSKEGIGGTQYF | TGTGCCAGCAGCAAGGAGGGAATTGGGGGGACGCAGTATTTT
NA | TRBJ1-1 | TRBD1 | TRBV7-6 | CASSFGTAKNTEAFF | TGTGCCAGCAGCTTCGGGACAGCTAAGAACACTGAAGCTTTCTTT
NA | TRBJ2-2 | TRBD2 | TRBV13 | CASRSRGDTGELFF | TGTGCCAGCAGGTCTCGGGGGGACACCGGGGAGCTGTTTTTT
NA | TRBJ2-5 | TRBD2 | TRBV5-1 | CASSFLALAGGFDVGTQYF | TGCGCCAGCAGCTTCTTGGCCCTAGCGGGGGGATTTGATGTGGGGACCCAGTACTTC
few | TRBJ2-2 | NA | TRBV25-1 | CASTPRVPNTGELFF | TGTGCCAGCACTCCCAGGGTTCCGAACACCGGGGAGCTGTTTTTT
NA | TRBJ1-6 | TRBD1 | TRBV7-6 | CASSPGTGYNSPLHF | TGTGCCAGCAGCCCAGGGACAGGGTACAATTCACCCCTCCACTTT
NA | TRBJ2-1 | NA | TRBV6-4 | CASSHNSNNEQFF | TGTGCCAGCAGTCATAACAGCAACAATGAGCAGTTCTTC
NA | TRBJ1-1 | NA | TRBV30 | CAWSGGGGVEAFF | TGTGCCTGGAGCGGGGGGGGTGGGGTTGAAGCTTTCTTT
NA | TRBJ2-3 | NA | TRBV11-2 | CASSLGGLGYTQYF | TGTGCCAGCAGCTTAGGGGGGCTCGGGTATACGCAGTATTTT
once | TRBJ2-3 | TRBD1 | TRBV11-2 | CASSLLGDRGTDTQYF | TGTGCCAGCAGCCTCCTAGGGGACAGGGGAACAGATACGCAGTATTTT
NA | TRBJ1-4 | NA | TRBV4-3 | CASSQSSIGEKLFF | TGCGCCAGCAGCCAATCGTCTATCGGGGAAAAACTGTTTTTT
NA | TRBJ2-3 | TRBD2 | TRBV4-1 | CASSRRLAGDTDTQYF | TGCGCCAGCAGCCGTAGACTAGCGGGGGATACAGATACGCAGTATTTT
NA | TRBJ1-6 | NA | TRBV7-9 | CASSLRGGGSPLHF | TGTGCCAGCAGCTTACGCGGGGGTGGTTCACCCCTCCACTTT
NA | TRBJ1-2 | NA | TRBV28 | CASSSAGDSNYGYTF | TGTGCCAGCAGTTCCGCCGGTGACAGCAACTATGGCTACACCTTC
NA | TRBJ1-2 | NA | TRBV29-1 | CSVDAVGADYGYTF | TGCAGCGTTGACGCGGTCGGCGCTGACTATGGCTACACCTTC
NA | TRBJ1-5 | NA | TRBV4-1 | CASSQDQVGNQPQHF | TGTGCCAGCAGCCAAGACCAGGTAGGCAATCAGCCCCAGCATTTT
NA | TRBJ2-7 | TRBD2 | TRBV11-2 | CASSLASGSQYEQYF | TGTGCCAGCAGCTTAGCTAGCGGGAGTCAATACGAGCAGTACTTC
NA | TRBJ2-3 | NA | TRBV7-3 | CASSLNSRGVPTDTQYF | TGTGCCAGCAGCTTAAATAGCCGCGGGGTCCCCACCGATACGCAGTATTTT
NA | TRBJ2-3 | NA | TRBV5-1 | CASSSPGGTRLTDTQYF | TGCGCCAGCAGCTCCCCCGGAGGGACTCGTCTCACAGATACGCAGTATTTT
NA | TRBJ2-1 | NA | TRBV5-4 | CASSFMENNEQFF | TGTGCCAGCAGCTTCATGGAGAACAATGAGCAGTTCTTC
once | TRBJ2-7 | TRBD2 | TRBV7-9 | CASSPQRTAGGLYF | TGTGCCAGCAGCCCACAAAGGACAGCGGGGGGACTGTACTTC
NA | TRBJ2-7 | NA | TRBV4-2 | CASSQDRQGWEQYF | TGTGCCAGCAGCCAAGATCGGCAGGGGTGGGAGCAGTACTTC
NA | TRBJ2-7 | TRBD1 | TRBV5-4 | CASSLGQGAAYEQYF | TGTGCCAGCAGCTTGGGACAGGGGGCCGCCTACGAGCAGTACTTC
NA | TRBJ2-1 | NA | TRBV27 | CASSLKEGLPGYNEQFF | TGTGCCAGCAGTTTAAAGGAGGGACTCCCGGGGTACAATGAGCAGTTCTTC
NA | TRBJ2-7 | TRBD1 | TRBV27 | CASSFSAGTGTSEQYF | TGTGCCAGCAGTTTTTCCGCCGGGACAGGGACTTCCGAGCAGTACTTC
NA | TRBJ2-3 | TRBD2 | TRBV29-1 | CSVLAGGTDTQYF | TGCAGCGTTCTAGCGGGGGGCACAGATACGCAGTATTTT